Each of the 10 T cell receptor beta chains below was sequenced from the same sample in a study of blood T cells in healthy people across ages. Together with a sample-barcoded 5' primer, a J-beta primer mix was included in a second PCR lasting roughly 6 to 12 cycles. TCRdb reprocessed the 5' RACE reads with MiXCR, giving one entry per CDR3 protein. The data contain about 1.8 million distinct CDR3 sequences, about 50% of them singletons. Sequencing was carried out using blood. The receptors shown here come from a woman between 40 and 50 years old in good health.

The CDR3 region has the DNA TGTGCCAGCAGCTTAAGAAGGGGGACTTACTACGAGCAGTACTTC. Its protein product is CASSLRRGTYYEQYF. This chain links TRBV7-2 with TRBJ2-7; the D call may be TRBD1 or TRBD2 (6 bases each). Trimming cost V 2 bases and J 3 bases, with 14 bases left between them. The CDR3 contains 15 residues. Germline-derived CDR1 and CDR2 are SGHTA and FQGNSA.

The J gene is TRBJ1-2, the V gene TRBV6-5, with 7 bases that match TRBD1. The length of the CDR3 is 14 residues. The germline V gene encodes CDR1 MNHEY and CDR2 SVGAGI. V lost 9 bases and J lost 8; bases outside the gene matches: 15. CDR3 DNA: TGTGCCAGTACCCGGGACAGTATTGACCAGGGCTACACCTTC. It translates to CASTRDSIDQGYTF.

The CDR3 nucleotides read TGCGCCAGCAGAAGGGAACTATCCTACGAGCAGTACTTC. Translation: CASRRELSYEQYF. The chain joins TRBV5-1 to TRBJ2-7; D is unclear. Per the germline V gene, CDR1 is SGHRS and CDR2 is YFSETQ. This CDR3 has 13 residues. V was clipped by 5 bases and J by 1 base, with 10 bases between them.

V and J are TRBV7-9 and TRBJ2-7; D might be TRBD2 (5 bases). The CDR3 sequence is 13 residues long. The V gene's germline CDR1 is SEHNR and CDR2 FQNEAQ (reference sequence). V was trimmed by 4 bases and J by 3 bases, leaving 10 bases between them. The CDR3 DNA sequence: TGTGCCAGCAGCTCCCCCGGGAACTACGAGCAGTACTTC. Translated, it gives CASSSPGNYEQYF. Variable domain in full (rest from reference TRBV7-9 and TRBJ2-7): DTGVSQNPRHKITKRGQNVTFRCDPISEHNRLYWYRQTLGQGPEFLTYFQNEAQLEKSRLLSDRFSAERPKGSFSTLEIQRTEQGDSAMYLCASSSPGNYEQYFGPGTRLTVT.

This clonotype was seen a handful of times. The rearrangement links TRBV4-1 to TRBJ2-3; a weak D match, TRBD2 (6 bases). This CDR3 comprises 13 residues. V lost 5 bases and J lost 6, with 12 bases in between. The germline CDR1 and CDR2 sequences are MGHRA and YSYEKL. In nucleotides, the CDR3 is TGCGCCAGCAGCAAGGCGGGGATGGATACGCAGTATTTT. It yields the protein CASSKAGMDTQYF.

The rearrangement joins TRBV6-5 to TRBJ1-4; D gene ambiguous. CDR3 length: 12 residues. CDR1 and CDR2 (germline): MNHEY, SVGAGI. With 5 bases removed from V and 8 bases from J, the gap between germline ends came to 9 bases. CDR3 coding DNA: TGTGCCAGCAGTGACGAAGAGGAAAAACTGTTTTTT. This sequence encodes CASSDEEEKLFF.

The table lists this clonotype with a few counts. The chain combines TRBV7-3 with TRBJ2-5; D gene uncertain. This CDR3 comprises 13 residues. V gave up 2 bases and J gave up 7 bases, with 11 bases separating them. CDR1 and CDR2 (germline): SGHTA, FQGTGA. The CDR3 is CASSLGQMGTQYF. Here the CDR3 DNA reads TGTGCCAGCAGCTTAGGTCAAATGGGGACCCAGTACTTC.

The V call is TRBV14, the J call TRBJ2-7; possibly TRBD1 or TRBD2 for D (6 bases each). The CDR3 is 13 residues long. Trimming took off 5 bases at V and 5 bases at J, with 13 bases between the two ends. The germline CDR1 and CDR2 sequences are SGHDN and FVKESK. This CDR3 is CASSFMGGHEQYF. The CDR3 DNA reads as TGTGCCAGCAGCTTTATGGGGGGCCACGAGCAGTACTTC.

The chain recombines TRBV13 with TRBJ2-7; the D is unclear. The better agreement between TRBJ2-5 and the DNA end casts doubt on the J call. CDR1 and CDR2 (germline): PRHDT, FYEKMQ (reference sequence). This CDR3 spans 14 amino acids. The CDR3 nucleotides read TGTGCCAGCAGCTTAGGTAGAATGCGAGAGACCCAGTACTTC. This encodes CASSLGRMRETQYF.

This clonotype appeared many times. The chain couples TRBV28 to TRBJ2-1; no clear D. The CDR3 runs 12 residues. Germline V CDR1 and CDR2: MDHEN, SYDVKM. Trimming took 2 bases from V and 7 from J, leaving 6 bases between them. The CDR3 DNA is TGTGCCAGCAGTTTACGGCAGAATGAGCAGTTCTTC. This gives the protein CASSLRQNEQFF.